This T cell receptor (beta chain) is drawn from a study of fetal regulatory T cell absence and autoimmunity. On the study more broadly: Exocrine pancreas autoimmunity occurred in IPEX patients lacking clinical diabetes. The study's findings and limits: Pancreas TCRs were oligoclonally enriched versus cord blood, some clones over 95-fold. In IPEX, the enrichment was taken to support antigen-driven autoimmunity before birth.

On this clone itself: What it recognizes is unknown.

The assay was run at survey level. Sequencing used immunoSEQ multiplex PCR; TCRdb keeps in-frame clones, though not all of them. The sample contains approximately 94,000 clones, roughly 70% of which appear only once. This CDR3 comprises 14 residues. The junction had 3 bases not matched to a gene; V was cut back by 3 bases and J by 4 bases. From germline, CDR1 is SEHNR and CDR2 FQNEAQ (reference sequence). The source is a male donor with IPEX syndrome. The chain combines TRBV7-9 with TRBJ2-7; 10 bases map to TRBD1. What was sequenced was pancreas tissue. The chain's CDR3 is CASSLTGGDYEQYF. CDR3 DNA: TGTGCCAGCAGCTTGACAGGGGGCGATTACGAGCAGTACTTC.